This TCR beta chain was recovered during a study of T cell repertoires in cytomegalovirus infection (dated 2019 in TCRdb). About the investigation overall: The peptide stimulations were aimed at well-studied HLA-B-restricted epitopes as well as recently identified HLA-C-restricted CMV epitopes, whose presentation resists viral immunomodulation. Donor HLA type was relevant to the analysis, as public TCR beta signatures indicated carriage of CMV infection together with the matching HLA type. Points the paper makes about the study in general: In both this cohort and an independent 352-donor cohort, the cumulative frequency of public TCR beta family members distinguished carriers of CMV infection plus the relevant HLA type. The ex vivo response was dominated by HLA-C-restricted CMV-specific TCR beta clonotypes, which also provided the single most frequent clonotype in two of eight donors.

The data were produced on an Illumina HiSeq 1500. TCRdb reworked the public reads: Q25 trimming with fastp, MiXCR clone assembly, productive beta chains retained. Duplicate CDR3 protein sequences are folded into a single record with the most common DNA and genes. Across this sample there are some 500,000 distinct CDR3 sequences, with just under 40% seen only once. 48% of the sample rests with the top ten. The V and J ends are trimmed by 2 bases and 4 bases, leaving 8 bases between them. Inclusive of the bounding cysteine and phenylalanine, the CDR3 is 13 residues long. Only the CDR3 DNA stays, 39 bases, in frame from base 1. CDR1 and CDR2 are read off the germline V gene as SGHVS and FNYEAQ. The sample's treatment or condition, from its label and the paper: in vitro stimulation with specific CMV peptide epitopes to enrich CMV-specific T cells. At least ten counts were recorded for this clonotype. The antigen it binds to is not known. The input lacks base qualities; no much larger clone sits a single base away.

The TCR comes from a human donor in good health (CMV status not recorded). Some clones in this sample may be carry-over from other donors' samples. Sequenced material: cultured PBMCs, taken from culture after CMV antigen stimulation. The V and J genes are TRBV7-6 and TRBJ2-5, with a tentative D call of TRBD1 or TRBD2, each matching 6 bases. The CDR3 is CASSLRGAETQYF. The base sequence is TGTGCCAGCAGCTTAAGGGGGGCAGAGACCCAGTACTTC. Joined to the reference TRBV7-6 and TRBJ2-5 proteins, this CDR3 gives the full variable domain: GAGVSQSPRYKVTKRGQDVALRCDPISGHVSLYWYRQALGQGPEFLTYFNYEAQQDKSGLPNDRFSAERPEGSISTLTIQRTEQRDSAMYRCASSLRGAETQYFGPGTRLLVL.